A selection of T cell receptor beta chains follows, all from one sample in a study of spatial heterogeneity in lung cancer. Each CDR3 protein is one row after TCRdb ran MiXCR on the 5' RACE reads. Of about 50,000 distinct CDR3 sequences in the sample, 6.5% to 8% were seen once. The sample here was PBMCs, taken at surgery. Source of these receptors: a female donor with early-stage non-small cell lung cancer. Both conserved end residues are part of each CDR3. A D gene is named only where the DNA matches it firmly. The size of a clone is reported for some rows only, either as once, few or many, or as a class for expanded clones.

>.|TRBJ2-1|TRBV9|few
TGTGCCAGCAGCGCGGGCAGGGTCAATGAGCAGTTCTTC
CASSAGRVNEQFF
>.|TRBJ2-5|TRBV12-3/TRBV12-4|many
TGTGCCAGCAGTTCAGGGTGGGGGCAAGAGACCCAGTACTTC
CASSSGWGQETQYF
>.|TRBJ1-6|TRBV4-3|.
TGCGCCAGCAGCCGAAGGAGCGGGGGCAATTCACCCCTCCACTTT
CASSRRSGGNSPLHF
>.|TRBJ2-7|TRBV11-2|.
TGTGCCAGCAGCCTTCGGACAGCATCCTACGAGCAGTACTTC
CASSLRTASYEQYF
>.|TRBJ2-5|TRBV12-2|few
TGTGCAAGTCGCTTAAGACAGTGGGAGACCCAGTACTTC
CASRLRQWETQYF
>.|TRBJ2-4|TRBV7-8|many
TGTGCCAGCAGCTTAAGTTTCGGCTTAGGGGTAGCCAAAAACATTCAGTACTTC
CASSLSFGLGVAKNIQYF
>TRBD1|TRBJ2-1|TRBV24-1|few
TGTGCCACCCAACGGCGAGACAGGGGGGTCAATGAGCAGTTCTTC
CATQRRDRGVNEQFF
>TRBD2|TRBJ2-3|TRBV28|few
TGTGCCAGCACCGGACTAGCGGGGGGGAGCACAGATACGCAGTATTTT
CASTGLAGGSTDTQYF
>TRBD1|TRBJ1-5|TRBV19|.
TGTGCCAGTAGCCCGAGACAGGGTGCGTACCAGCCCCAGCATTTT
CASSPRQGAYQPQHF
>.|TRBJ1-2|TRBV5-1|.
TGCGCCAGCAGCTTCCGGGACACCCGCTATGGCTACACCTTC
CASSFRDTRYGYTF
>.|TRBJ1-3|TRBV7-2|.
TGTGCCAGCAGCTTAATAGAAGTTGGGGGGGCTGGAAACACCATATATTTT
CASSLIEVGGAGNTIYF
>TRBD1|TRBJ2-7|TRBV18|many
TGTGCCAGCTCACCACCCGGGACAGGGGTTTCCGAGCAGTACTTC
CASSPPGTGVSEQYF
>.|TRBJ2-7|TRBV28|many
TGTGCCACCCAACCGGCCTCCTACGAGCAGTACTTC
CATQPASYEQYF